The 20 T cell receptor beta chains below all came from one sample that was sequenced in a study of technical replicates of blood from a few donors. Some clones are missing from TCRdb's copy, which holds only in-frame ones; the method was immunoSEQ multiplex PCR. The sample holds more than 65,000 clones, roughly 95% seen once. The source material was T cells isolated from PBMCs. These TCRs come from a human donor in good health.

V is TRBV7-9 and J is TRBJ2-2; TRBD2 aligns across 8 bases. V lost 2 bases to trimming and J lost 9 bases; unmatched junction nucleotides: 2. The V gene's germline CDR1 is SEHNR and CDR2 FQNEAQ (reference sequence). The CDR3 is 13 amino acids. The CDR3 nucleotides read TGTGCCAGCAGCTTAAGCGGGAGCAGGGAGCTGTTTTTT. It yields the protein CASSLSGSRELFF.

The chain combines TRBV11-3 with TRBJ2-2, with 9 bases that match TRBD1. Germline V gene sequence: CDR1 SGHNT, CDR2 YENEEA. V shed 3 bases and J 7 bases; nucleotides not matched to a gene: 12. The CDR3 totals 17 residues. In nucleotides, the CDR3 is TGTGCCAGCAGCTTTCCTCCCTATACAGGGGGCGACGGGGAGCTGTTTTTT. The encoded protein is CASSFPPYTGGDGELFF.

The rearrangement links TRBV5-1 to TRBJ2-5; TRBD2 agrees at 12 bases. CDR1 SGHRS and CDR2 YFSETQ come from the germline V gene. CDR3 length: 19 amino acids. The ends lost 0 bases at V and 5 bases at J; junction bases unmatched: 14. Here the CDR3 reads CASSLVLAGGPVSRETQYF. In DNA form, the CDR3 reads TGCGCCAGCAGCTTGGTGCTAGCGGGAGGGCCAGTCTCTCGGGAGACCCAGTACTTC.

The chain is built from TRBV28 and TRBJ1-1; TRBD1 is a possible D gene (5 bases). With 3 bases removed from V and 5 bases from J, the gap between germline ends came to 10 bases. CDR3 size: 13 residues. Per germline, CDR1 MDHEN and CDR2 SYDVKM. The CDR3 reads CASSFPDRTEAFF. CDR3 nucleotides: TGTGCCAGCAGTTTCCCCGACAGAACTGAAGCTTTCTTT.

This chain connects TRBV6-6 to TRBJ2-7, with D tentatively TRBD2 (5 bases). Between the trimmed V and J ends, which lost 1 base and 5 bases, there was a span of 12 bases. From germline, CDR1 is MNHNY and CDR2 SVGAGI (reference sequence). This CDR3 is built from 14 residues. CDR3 region: CASSYYLGNDEQYF. CDR3 DNA: TGTGCCAGCAGTTACTACCTCGGGAACGACGAGCAGTACTTC.

The chain links TRBV7-2 to TRBJ1-5; possibly TRBD1 for D (6 bases). The CDR3 runs 15 residues. V gave up 3 bases and J gave up 4 bases, with 13 bases separating them. The germline gives CDR1 SGHTA, CDR2 FQGNSA. In DNA form, the CDR3 reads TGTGCCAGCAGCTTGACGGGACACTCTAATCAGCCCCAGCATTTT. Its translation: CASSLTGHSNQPQHF. Variable domain in full (rest from reference TRBV7-2 and TRBJ1-5): GAGVSQSPSNKVTEKGKDVELRCDPISGHTALYWYRQSLGQGLEFLIYFQGNSAPDKSGLPSDRFSAERTGGSVSTLTIQRTQQEDSAVYLCASSLTGHSNQPQHFGDGTRLSIL.

The V gene is TRBV7-6, the J gene TRBJ2-3, with D maybe TRBD1 (7 bases). The CDR3 length is 15 residues. Trimming stripped 3 bases from V and 3 bases from J, with 13 bases between. CDR1 is SGHVS and CDR2 is FNYEAQ in the germline V gene. CDR3 sequence (DNA): TGTGCCAGCAGCTTTCGACAGGGAGGTACAGATACGCAGTATTTT. Protein sequence: CASSFRQGGTDTQYF. The full variable domain, in which reference TRBV7-6 and TRBJ2-3 provide the parts outside the CDR3, is GAGVSQSPRYKVTKRGQDVALRCDPISGHVSLYWYRQALGQGPEFLTYFNYEAQQDKSGLPNDRFSAERPEGSISTLTIQRTEQRDSAMYRCASSFRQGGTDTQYFGPGTRLTVL.

This clone was seen just once. V usage is TRBV4-3 and J usage is TRBJ1-1, with 9 bases aligning to TRBD1. Germline-derived CDR1 and CDR2 are LGHNA and YSLEER. The V gene end was trimmed by 2 bases and the J gene end by 7 bases; junction bases not matched to a gene: 14. The CDR3 loop spans 17 amino acids. The CDR3 DNA is TGCGCCAGCAGCCAAAAATCACAGGGGGCCGGAATGGGTGAAGCTTTCTTT. It yields the protein CASSQKSQGAGMGEAFF.

The chain uses TRBV4-1 and TRBJ2-5; maybe TRBD2 (5 bases). V lost 2 bases and J 1 base, leaving 11 bases between the germline ends. The CDR3 has 15 amino acids. Looked up from germline, CDR1 is MGHRA and CDR2 is YSYEKL. CDR3 DNA sequence: TGCGCCAGCAGCCAATCTCGGGGTTTCCAAGAGACCCAGTACTTC. The encoded protein is CASSQSRGFQETQYF.

The gene calls are TRBV2 and TRBJ2-3; 8 bases are shared with TRBD2. The length of the CDR3 is 14 residues. V shed 6 bases, J shed 4 bases, and the junction held 6 bases outside the gene matches. Per germline, CDR1 SNHLY and CDR2 FYNNEI. The CDR3 sequence: CASRGTSGADTQYF. In DNA, the CDR3 is TGTGCCAGCAGGGGGACTAGTGGGGCAGATACGCAGTATTTT.

The V gene is TRBV5-1, the J gene TRBJ2-1; 10 bases match TRBD2. Germline V gene sequence: CDR1 SGHRS, CDR2 YFSETQ. The CDR3 spans 16 residues. V lost 0 bases to trimming and J lost 5 bases; unmatched junction nucleotides: 5. CDR3: CASSLEALAGHNEQFF. CDR3 DNA sequence: TGCGCCAGCAGCTTGGAGGCACTAGCGGGGCACAATGAGCAGTTCTTC. The complete variable domain, with remaining parts taken from reference TRBV5-1 and TRBJ2-1, reads KAGVTQTPRYLIKTRGQQVTLSCSPISGHRSVSWYQQTPGQGLQFLFEYFSETQRNKGNFPGRFSGRQFSNSRSEMNVSTLELGDSALYLCASSLEALAGHNEQFFGPGTRLTVL.

The gene calls are TRBV7-9 and TRBJ2-6; D unclear. This CDR3 is built from 13 residues. Trimming left V 10 bases short and J 0 bases short, with 7 bases between. The germline CDR1 and CDR2 sequences are SEHNR and FQNEAQ (reference sequence). CDR3 region: CAIQNSGANVLTF. The CDR3 DNA reads TGTGCCATCCAGAACTCTGGGGCCAACGTCCTGACTTTC. Full variable domain (missing parts from reference TRBV7-9 and TRBJ2-6): DTGVSQNPRHKITKRGQNVTFRCDPISEHNRLYWYRQTLGQGPEFLTYFQNEAQLEKSRLLSDRFSAERPKGSFSTLEIQRTEQGDSAMYLCAIQNSGANVLTFGAGSRLTVL.

The chain uses TRBV5-1 and TRBJ2-7; 7 bases fit TRBD2. Germline CDR1 is SGHRS and CDR2 is YFSETQ. The CDR3 sequence is 14 residues long. With 2 bases clipped from V and 1 base from J, the junction kept 3 bases outside the gene matches. This CDR3 is CASSFSGRSYEQYF. The DNA for the CDR3 is TGCGCCAGCAGCTTTAGCGGGCGTTCCTACGAGCAGTACTTC.

This rearrangement joins TRBV19 to TRBJ1-5; 7 bases fit TRBD1. The V segment lost 3 bases and the J segment 7 bases; nucleotides outside the gene matches: 6. Per germline, CDR1 LNHDA and CDR2 SQIVND (reference sequence). The CDR3 sequence is 14 residues long. DNA for the CDR3: TGTGCCAGTAGTATCCAGGGGGAGACCCAGCCCCAGCATTTT. Protein: CASSIQGETQPQHF.

This chain joins TRBV25-1 and TRBJ2-5, with 11 bases matching TRBD2. There are 15 residues in the CDR3. Germline trimming cut 3 bases from V and 3 bases from J; bases unmatched to any gene: 3. The germline V gene encodes CDR1 MGHDK and CDR2 SYGVNS. CDR3 protein: CASSELTSGKETQYF. The CDR3 coding sequence is TGTGCCAGCAGTGAGTTGACTAGCGGGAAAGAGACCCAGTACTTC.

The gene calls are TRBV6-5 and TRBJ2-1; 7 bases map to TRBD1. Germline CDR1 reads MNHEY; CDR2 reads SVGAGI. The CDR3 loop spans 14 amino acids. The V segment lost 6 bases and the J segment 6 bases; nucleotides outside the gene matches: 8. CDR3 DNA sequence: TGTGCCAGCAGGCGACAGGGTACGGTCAATGAGCAGTTCTTC. This translates into CASRRQGTVNEQFF.

This clone was detected only once. This sequence joins TRBV6-5 and TRBJ2-7, with 7 bases fitting TRBD2. Per the germline V gene, CDR1 is MNHEY and CDR2 is SVGAGI. This CDR3 is built from 14 residues. Trimming at V came to 6 bases and at J to 5 bases, leaving 10 bases not matched to a gene. CDR3 sequence reads: CASSPGRYGNEQYF. For the CDR3, the DNA is TGTGCCAGCAGCCCCGGGAGGTACGGAAACGAGCAGTACTTC.

The chain couples TRBV11-3 to TRBJ2-1; TRBD1 matches at 9 bases. The CDR3 covers 15 residues. Trimming cost V 9 bases and J 9 bases; bases outside gene matches: 15. CDR1 and CDR2 from the germline V gene are SGHNT and YENEEA. CDR3 in amino acids: CASGGPGQGNIEQFF. For the CDR3, the DNA is TGTGCCAGTGGGGGACCGGGACAGGGAAATATTGAGCAGTTCTTC.

CDR3 amino acids: CASSYTGELASYEQYF. CDR3 coding DNA: TGTGCCAGCAGTTACACAGGGGAGCTAGCGTCTTACGAGCAGTACTTC. The chain is built from TRBV7-2 and TRBJ2-7, with a weak D call TRBD1 (7 bases). The CDR3 consists of 16 residues. Trimming removed 6 bases at V and 4 bases at J, with 22 bases between. Germline V gene lookup returns CDR1 SGHTA and CDR2 FQGNSA. The full variable domain, its missing parts supplied by reference TRBV7-2 and TRBJ2-7, is GAGVSQSPSNKVTEKGKDVELRCDPISGHTALYWYRQSLGQGLEFLIYFQGNSAPDKSGLPSDRFSAERTGGSVSTLTIQRTQQEDSAVYLCASSYTGELASYEQYFGPGTRLTVT.

The chain employs TRBV7-9 and TRBJ2-4, with 11 bases aligning to TRBD2. The CDR3 has 14 residues. Trimming cost V 5 bases and J 5 bases; bases outside gene matches: 2. Germline V gene data show CDR1 as SEHNR and CDR2 as FQNEAQ (reference sequence). CDR3 region: CASSAGLAENIQYF. The CDR3 nucleotides are TGTGCCAGCAGCGCGGGACTAGCGGAAAACATTCAGTACTTC. The entire variable domain, with the rest obtained from reference TRBV7-9 and TRBJ2-4, is as follows: DTGVSQNPRHKITKRGQNVTFRCDPISEHNRLYWYRQTLGQGPEFLTYFQNEAQLEKSRLLSDRFSAERPKGSFSTLEIQRTEQGDSAMYLCASSAGLAENIQYFGAGTRLSVL.